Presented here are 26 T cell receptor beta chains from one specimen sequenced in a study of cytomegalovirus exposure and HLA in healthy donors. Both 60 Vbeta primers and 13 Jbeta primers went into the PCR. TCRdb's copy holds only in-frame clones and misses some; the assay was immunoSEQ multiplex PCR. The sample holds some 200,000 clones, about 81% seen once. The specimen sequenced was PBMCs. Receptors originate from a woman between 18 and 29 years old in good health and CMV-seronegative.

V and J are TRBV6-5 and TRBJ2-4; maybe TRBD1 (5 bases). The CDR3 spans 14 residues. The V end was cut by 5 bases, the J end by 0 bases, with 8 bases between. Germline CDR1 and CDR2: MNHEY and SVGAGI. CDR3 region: CASSATVAKNIQYF. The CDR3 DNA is TGTGCCAGCAGTGCGACAGTAGCCAAAAACATTCAGTACTTC.

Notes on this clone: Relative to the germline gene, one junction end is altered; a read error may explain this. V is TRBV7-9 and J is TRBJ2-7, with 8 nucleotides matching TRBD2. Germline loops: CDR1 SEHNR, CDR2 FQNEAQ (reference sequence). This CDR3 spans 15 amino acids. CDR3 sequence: CASSEPGLGSSEQYF. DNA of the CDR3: TGTGCCAGCAGCGAACCGGGACTAGGGTCCTCCGAGCAGTACTTC.

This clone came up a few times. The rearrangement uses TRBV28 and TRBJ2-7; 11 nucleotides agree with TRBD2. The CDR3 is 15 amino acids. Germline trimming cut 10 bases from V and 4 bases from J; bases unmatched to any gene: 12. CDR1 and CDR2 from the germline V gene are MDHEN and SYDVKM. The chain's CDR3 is CATVTGTSGKYEQYF. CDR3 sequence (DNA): TGTGCCACCGTGACCGGGACTAGCGGAAAGTACGAGCAGTACTTC.

CDR3 residues: CASSQDQDRVDRETQYF. The CDR3 DNA sequence: TGCGCCAGCAGCCAAGATCAAGACAGGGTAGATAGGGAGACCCAGTACTTC. The rearrangement links TRBV4-1 to TRBJ2-5, with 7 bases lining up with TRBD1. CDR1 MGHRA and CDR2 YSYEKL come from the germline V gene. V gave up 0 bases and J gave up 5 bases; unmatched junction bases: 12. The length of the CDR3 is 17 residues.

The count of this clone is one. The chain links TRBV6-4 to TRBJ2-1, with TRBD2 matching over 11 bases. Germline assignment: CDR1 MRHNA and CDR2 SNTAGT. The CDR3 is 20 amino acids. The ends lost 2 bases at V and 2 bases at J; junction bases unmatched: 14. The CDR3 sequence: CASSDEPLLTSGAAYNEQFF. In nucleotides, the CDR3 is TGTGCCAGCAGTGACGAGCCATTGTTGACTAGCGGGGCTGCCTACAATGAGCAGTTCTTC.

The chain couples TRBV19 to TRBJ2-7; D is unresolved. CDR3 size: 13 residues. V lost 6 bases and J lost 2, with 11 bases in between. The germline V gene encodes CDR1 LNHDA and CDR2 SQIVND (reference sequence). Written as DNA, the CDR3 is TGTGCCAGTAGCTTCGGCCGGGCCTACGAGCAGTACTTC. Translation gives CASSFGRAYEQYF.

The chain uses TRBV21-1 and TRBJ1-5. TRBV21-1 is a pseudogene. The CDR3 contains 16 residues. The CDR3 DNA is TGTGCCAGCAGCAATATCAGGGACTTCCTCAATCAGCCCCAGCATTTT. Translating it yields CASSNIRDFLNQPQHF.

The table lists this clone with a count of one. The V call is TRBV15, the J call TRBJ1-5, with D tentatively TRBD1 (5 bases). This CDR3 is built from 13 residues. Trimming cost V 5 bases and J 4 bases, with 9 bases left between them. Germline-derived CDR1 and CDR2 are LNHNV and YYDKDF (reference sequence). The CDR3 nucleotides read TGTGCCACCAGCGGGCGGGGGAATCAGCCCCAGCATTTT. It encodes CATSGRGNQPQHF.

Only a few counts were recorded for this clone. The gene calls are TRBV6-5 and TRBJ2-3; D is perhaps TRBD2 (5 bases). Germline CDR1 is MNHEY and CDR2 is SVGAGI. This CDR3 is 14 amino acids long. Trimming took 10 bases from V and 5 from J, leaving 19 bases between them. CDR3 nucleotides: TGTGCCACTACTAGGTCCCCGCCGGGAGATACGCAGTATTTT. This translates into CATTRSPPGDTQYF.

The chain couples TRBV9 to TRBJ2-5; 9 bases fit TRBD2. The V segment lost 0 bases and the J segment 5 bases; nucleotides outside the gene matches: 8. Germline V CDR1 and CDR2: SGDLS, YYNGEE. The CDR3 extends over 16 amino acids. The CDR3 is CASSVVSSGTGETQYF. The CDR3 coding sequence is TGTGCCAGCAGCGTAGTCTCTAGCGGGACCGGTGAGACCCAGTACTTC. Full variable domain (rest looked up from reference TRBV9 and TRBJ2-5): DSGVTQTPKHLITATGQRVTLRCSPRSGDLSVYWYQQSLDQGLQFLIQYYNGEERAKGNILERFSAQQFPDLHSELNLSSLELGDSALYFCASSVVSSGTGETQYFGPGTRLLVL.

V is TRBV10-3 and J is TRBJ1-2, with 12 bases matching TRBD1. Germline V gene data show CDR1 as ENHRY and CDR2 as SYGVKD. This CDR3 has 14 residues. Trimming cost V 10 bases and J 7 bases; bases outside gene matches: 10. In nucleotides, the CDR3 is TGTGCCACTGAAGCGGGACAGGGGGCGCTTGGCTACACCTTC. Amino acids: CATEAGQGALGYTF.

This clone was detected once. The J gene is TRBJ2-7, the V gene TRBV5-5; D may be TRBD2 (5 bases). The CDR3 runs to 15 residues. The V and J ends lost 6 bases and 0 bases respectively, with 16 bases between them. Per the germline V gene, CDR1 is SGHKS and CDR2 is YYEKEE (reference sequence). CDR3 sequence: CASKFREPSSYEQYF. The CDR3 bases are TGTGCCAGCAAATTCCGGGAACCCAGCTCCTACGAGCAGTACTTC.

The chain's CDR3 is CASSLASGTGEGNTQYF. DNA for the CDR3: TGCGCCAGCAGCTTGGCCTCCGGGACAGGAGAGGGAAATACGCAGTATTTT. The V call is TRBV5-1, the J call TRBJ2-3; 8 nucleotides agree with TRBD1. This CDR3 region has 17 residues. Trimming took 0 bases from V and 7 from J; bases not matched to a gene: 13. From germline, CDR1 is SGHRS and CDR2 YFSETQ.

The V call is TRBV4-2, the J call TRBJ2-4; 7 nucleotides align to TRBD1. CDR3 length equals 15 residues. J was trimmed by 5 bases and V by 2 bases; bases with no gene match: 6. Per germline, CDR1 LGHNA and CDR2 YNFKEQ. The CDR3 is CASSQTDRAENIQYF. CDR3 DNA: TGTGCCAGCAGCCAAACCGACAGGGCGGAAAACATTCAGTACTTC.

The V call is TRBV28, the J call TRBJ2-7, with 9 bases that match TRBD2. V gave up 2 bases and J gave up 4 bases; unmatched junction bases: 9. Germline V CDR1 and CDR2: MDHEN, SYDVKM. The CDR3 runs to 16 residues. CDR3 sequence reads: CASSLVEREAGYEQYF. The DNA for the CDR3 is TGTGCCAGCAGTTTAGTGGAGCGGGAGGCAGGGTACGAGCAGTACTTC. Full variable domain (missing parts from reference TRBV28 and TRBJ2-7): DVKVTQSSRYLVKRTGEKVFLECVQDMDHENMFWYRQDPGLGLRLIYFSYDVKMKEKGDIPEGYSVSREKKERFSLILESASTNQTSMYLCASSLVEREAGYEQYFGPGTRLTVT.

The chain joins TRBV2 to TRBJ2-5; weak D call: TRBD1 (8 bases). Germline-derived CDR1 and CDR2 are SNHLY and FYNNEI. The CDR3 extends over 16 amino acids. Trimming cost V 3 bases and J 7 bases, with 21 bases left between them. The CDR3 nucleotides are TGTGCCAGCAGTGAGGGGGGGACAGGCGTTCAGTTGACCCAGTACTTC. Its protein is CASSEGGTGVQLTQYF.

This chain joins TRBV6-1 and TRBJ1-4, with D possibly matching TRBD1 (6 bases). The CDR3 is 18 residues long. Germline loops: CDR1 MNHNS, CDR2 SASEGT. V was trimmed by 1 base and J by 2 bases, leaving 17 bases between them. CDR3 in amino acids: CASSEGDRLRRTNEKLFF. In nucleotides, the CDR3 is TGTGCCAGCAGTGAAGGAGACAGGTTGCGGAGGACTAATGAAAAACTGTTTTTT.

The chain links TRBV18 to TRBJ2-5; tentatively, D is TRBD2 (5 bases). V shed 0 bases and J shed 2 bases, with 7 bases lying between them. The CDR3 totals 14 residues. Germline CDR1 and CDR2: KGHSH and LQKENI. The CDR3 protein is CASSPPGDQETQYF. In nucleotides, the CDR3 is TGTGCCAGCTCACCACCGGGAGATCAAGAGACCCAGTACTTC.

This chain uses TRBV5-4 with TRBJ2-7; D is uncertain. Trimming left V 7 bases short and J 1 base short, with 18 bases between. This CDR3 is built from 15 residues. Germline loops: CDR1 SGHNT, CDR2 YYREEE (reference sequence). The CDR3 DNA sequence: TGTGCCAGCGGGCCCAGTAATGCCGTTTCCTACGAGCAGTACTTC. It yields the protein CASGPSNAVSYEQYF.

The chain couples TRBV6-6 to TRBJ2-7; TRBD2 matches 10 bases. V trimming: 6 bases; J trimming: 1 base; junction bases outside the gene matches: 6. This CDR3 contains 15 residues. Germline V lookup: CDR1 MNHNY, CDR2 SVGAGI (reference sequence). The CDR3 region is CASSPIAGGSYEQYF. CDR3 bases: TGTGCCAGCAGCCCTATAGCGGGGGGTTCCTACGAGCAGTACTTC.

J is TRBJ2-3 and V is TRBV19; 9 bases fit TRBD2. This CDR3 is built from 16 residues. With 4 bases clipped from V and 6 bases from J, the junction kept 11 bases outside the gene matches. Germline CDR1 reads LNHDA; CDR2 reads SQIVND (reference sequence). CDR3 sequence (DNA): TGTGCCAGTAGTACGGATCTAGCGGGGCAATTCGATACGCAGTATTTT. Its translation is CASSTDLAGQFDTQYF.

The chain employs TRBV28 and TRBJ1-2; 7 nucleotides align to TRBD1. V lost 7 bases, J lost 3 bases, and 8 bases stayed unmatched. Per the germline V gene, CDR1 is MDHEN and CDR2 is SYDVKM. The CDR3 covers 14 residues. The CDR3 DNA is TGTGCCAGCACGGGGACAGTCGGAGACTATGGCTACACCTTC. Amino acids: CASTGTVGDYGYTF.

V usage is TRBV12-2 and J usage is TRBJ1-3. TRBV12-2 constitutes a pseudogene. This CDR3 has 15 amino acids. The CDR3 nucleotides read TGTGCGAGACGGGTCCCCCGGCTATCTGGAAACACCATATATTTT. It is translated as CARRVPRLSGNTIYF.

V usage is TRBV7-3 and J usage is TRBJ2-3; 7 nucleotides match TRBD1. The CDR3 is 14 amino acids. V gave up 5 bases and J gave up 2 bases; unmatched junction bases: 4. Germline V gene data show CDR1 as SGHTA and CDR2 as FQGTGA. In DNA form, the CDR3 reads TGTGCCAGCAGCCCTGGACAGGACACAGATACGCAGTATTTT. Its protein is CASSPGQDTDTQYF.

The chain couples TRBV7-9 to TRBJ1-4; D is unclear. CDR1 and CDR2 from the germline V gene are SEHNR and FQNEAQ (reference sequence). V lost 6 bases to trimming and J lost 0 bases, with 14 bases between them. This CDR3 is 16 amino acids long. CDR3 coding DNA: TGTGCCAGCAGTTCCACCCGACACCCAACTAATGAAAAACTGTTTTTT. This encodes CASSSTRHPTNEKLFF.

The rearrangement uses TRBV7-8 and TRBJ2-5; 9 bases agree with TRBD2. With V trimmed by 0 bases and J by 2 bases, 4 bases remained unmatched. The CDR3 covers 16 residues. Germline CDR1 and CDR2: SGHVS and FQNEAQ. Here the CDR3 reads CASSLASSGGQETQYF. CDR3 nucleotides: TGTGCCAGCAGCTTAGCGAGTAGCGGGGGACAAGAGACCCAGTACTTC.